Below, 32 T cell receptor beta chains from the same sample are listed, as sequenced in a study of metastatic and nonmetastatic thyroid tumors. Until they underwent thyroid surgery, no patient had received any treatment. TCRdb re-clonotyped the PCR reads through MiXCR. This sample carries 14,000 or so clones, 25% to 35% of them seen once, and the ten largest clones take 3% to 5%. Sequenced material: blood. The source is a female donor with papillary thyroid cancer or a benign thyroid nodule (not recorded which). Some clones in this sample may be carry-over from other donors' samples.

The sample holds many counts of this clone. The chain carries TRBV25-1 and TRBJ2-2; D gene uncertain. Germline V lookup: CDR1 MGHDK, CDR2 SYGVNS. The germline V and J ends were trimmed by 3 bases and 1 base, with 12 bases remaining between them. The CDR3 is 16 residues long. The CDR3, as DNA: TGTGCCAGCAGTGATCCCGCCTTAGGGAACACCGGGGAGCTGTTTTTT. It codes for CASSDPALGNTGELFF.

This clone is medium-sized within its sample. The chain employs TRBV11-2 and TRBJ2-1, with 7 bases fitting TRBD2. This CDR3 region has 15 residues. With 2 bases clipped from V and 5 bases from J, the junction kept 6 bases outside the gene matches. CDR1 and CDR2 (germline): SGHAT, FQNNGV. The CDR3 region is CASSLTGGGHNEQFF. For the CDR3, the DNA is TGTGCCAGCAGCTTAACGGGGGGAGGTCACAATGAGCAGTTCTTC. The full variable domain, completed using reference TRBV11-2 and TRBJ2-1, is EAGVAQSPRYKIIEKRQSVAFWCNPISGHATLYWYQQILGQGPKLLIQFQNNGVVDDSQLPKDRFSAERLKGVDSTLKIQPAKLEDSAVYLCASSLTGGGHNEQFFGPGTRLTVL.

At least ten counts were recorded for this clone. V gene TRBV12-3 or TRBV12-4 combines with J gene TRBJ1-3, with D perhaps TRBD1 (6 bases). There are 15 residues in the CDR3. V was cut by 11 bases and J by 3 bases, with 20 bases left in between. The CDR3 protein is CACGDGGRLGNTIYF. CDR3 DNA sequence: TGTGCCTGCGGGGACGGGGGGCGCCTTGGAAACACCATATATTTT.

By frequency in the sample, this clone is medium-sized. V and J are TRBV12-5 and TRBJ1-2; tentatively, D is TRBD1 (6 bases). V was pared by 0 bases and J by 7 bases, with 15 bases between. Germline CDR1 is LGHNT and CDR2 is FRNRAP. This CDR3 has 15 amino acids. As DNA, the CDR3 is TGTGCTAGTGGTTTGGTAACGGACGGGGGCTCTGGCTACACCTTC. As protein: CASGLVTDGGSGYTF.

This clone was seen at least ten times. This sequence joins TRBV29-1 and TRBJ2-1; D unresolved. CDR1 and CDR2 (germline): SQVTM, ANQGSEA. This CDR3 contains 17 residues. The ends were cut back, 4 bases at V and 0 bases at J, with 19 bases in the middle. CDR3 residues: CSVALVVGRSSYNEQFF. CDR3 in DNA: TGCAGCGTTGCATTGGTGGTAGGCCGGAGCTCCTACAATGAGCAGTTCTTC.

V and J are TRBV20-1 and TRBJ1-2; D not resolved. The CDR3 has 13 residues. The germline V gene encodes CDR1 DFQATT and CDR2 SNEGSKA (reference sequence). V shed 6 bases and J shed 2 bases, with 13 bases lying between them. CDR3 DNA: TGCAGTGCCCTGCCTGGAGGAAACTATGGCTACACCTTC. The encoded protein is CSALPGGNYGYTF.

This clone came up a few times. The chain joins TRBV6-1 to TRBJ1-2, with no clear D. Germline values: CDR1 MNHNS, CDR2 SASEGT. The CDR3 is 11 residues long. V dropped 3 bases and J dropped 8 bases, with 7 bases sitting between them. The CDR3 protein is CASSDASGYTF. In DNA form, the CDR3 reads TGTGCCAGCAGTGATGCTAGCGGCTACACCTTC.

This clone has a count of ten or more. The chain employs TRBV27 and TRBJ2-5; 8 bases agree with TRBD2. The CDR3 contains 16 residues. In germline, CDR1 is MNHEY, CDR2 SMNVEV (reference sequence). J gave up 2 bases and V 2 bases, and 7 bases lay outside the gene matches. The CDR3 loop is CASSLVSAGGQETQYF. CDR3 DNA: TGTGCCAGCAGTTTAGTGAGCGCGGGGGGACAAGAGACCCAGTACTTC.

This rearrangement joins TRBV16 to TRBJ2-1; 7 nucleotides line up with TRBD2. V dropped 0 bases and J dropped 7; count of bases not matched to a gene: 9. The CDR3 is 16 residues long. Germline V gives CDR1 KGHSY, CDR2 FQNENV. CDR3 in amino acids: CASSQSASGNQNEQFF. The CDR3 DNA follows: TGTGCCAGCAGCCAATCGGCTAGCGGAAACCAAAATGAGCAGTTCTTC.

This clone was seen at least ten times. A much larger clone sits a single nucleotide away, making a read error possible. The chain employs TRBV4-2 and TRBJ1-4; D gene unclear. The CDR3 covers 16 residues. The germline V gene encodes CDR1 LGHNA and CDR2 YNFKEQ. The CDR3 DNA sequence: TGTGCCAGCAGCCGTGGCCATGGAGCAACTAATGAAAAACTGTCTTTT. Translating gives CASSRGHGATNEKLSF.

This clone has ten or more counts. CDR3 DNA sequence: TGTGCCAGCAGCCAAGGGAGGACAGGGCCCATGAACACTGAAGCTTTCTTT. Translation: CASSQGRTGPMNTEAFF. V usage is TRBV4-2 and J usage is TRBJ1-1; 8 bases align to TRBD1. Germline assignment: CDR1 LGHNA and CDR2 YNFKEQ. Unmatched junction bases numbered 7, after V lost 1 base and J lost 0 bases. This CDR3 region has 17 residues.

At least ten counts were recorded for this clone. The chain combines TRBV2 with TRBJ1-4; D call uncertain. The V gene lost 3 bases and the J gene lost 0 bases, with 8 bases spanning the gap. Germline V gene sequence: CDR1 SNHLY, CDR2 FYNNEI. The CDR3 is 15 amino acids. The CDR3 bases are TGTGCCAGCAGTGATACGGGGTCAACTAATGAAAAACTGTTTTTT. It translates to CASSDTGSTNEKLFF. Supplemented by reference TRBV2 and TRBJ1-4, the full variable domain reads EPEVTQTPSHQVTQMGQEVILRCVPISNHLYFYWYRQILGQKVEFLVSFYNNEISEKSEIFDDQFSVERPDGSNFTLKIRSTKLEDSAMYFCASSDTGSTNEKLFFGSGTQLSVL.

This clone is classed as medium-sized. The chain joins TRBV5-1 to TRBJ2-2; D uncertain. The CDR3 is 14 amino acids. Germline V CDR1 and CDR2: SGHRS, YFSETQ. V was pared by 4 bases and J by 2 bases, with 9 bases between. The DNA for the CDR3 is TGCGCCAGCAGCCTGACTGTAAACACCGGGGAGCTGTTTTTT. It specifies CASSLTVNTGELFF.

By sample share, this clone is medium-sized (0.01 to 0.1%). The CDR3 nucleotides read TGTGCCATCAGCAGGACAGGGCTTGATTCACCCCTCCACTTT. This codes for CAISRTGLDSPLHF. The chain has TRBV10-3 and TRBJ1-6; the match to TRBD1 covers 8 bases. CDR1 and CDR2 (germline): ENHRY, SYGVKD. Unmatched junction bases numbered 6, after V lost 6 bases and J lost 8 bases. The CDR3 consists of 14 residues.

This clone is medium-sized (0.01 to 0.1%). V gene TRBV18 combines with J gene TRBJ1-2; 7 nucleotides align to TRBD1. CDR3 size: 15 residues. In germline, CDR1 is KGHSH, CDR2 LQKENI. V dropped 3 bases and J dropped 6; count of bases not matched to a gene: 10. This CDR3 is CASSPTLQGNDGYTF. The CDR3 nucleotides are TGTGCCAGCTCACCCACTCTACAGGGGAACGATGGCTACACCTTC.

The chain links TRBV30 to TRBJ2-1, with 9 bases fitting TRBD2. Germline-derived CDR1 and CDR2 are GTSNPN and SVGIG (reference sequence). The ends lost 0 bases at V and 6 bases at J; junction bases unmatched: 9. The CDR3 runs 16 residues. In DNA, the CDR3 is TGTGCCTGGAGTGTACCCAGCGGGAGGACCTTCAATGAGCAGTTCTTC. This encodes CAWSVPSGRTFNEQFF.

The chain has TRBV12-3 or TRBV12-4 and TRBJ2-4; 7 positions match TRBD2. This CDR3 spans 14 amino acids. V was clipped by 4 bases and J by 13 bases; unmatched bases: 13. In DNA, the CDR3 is TGTGCCAGCAGTTGGGAGGGTTGGGCAGATACGCAGTACTTC. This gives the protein CASSWEGWADTQYF.

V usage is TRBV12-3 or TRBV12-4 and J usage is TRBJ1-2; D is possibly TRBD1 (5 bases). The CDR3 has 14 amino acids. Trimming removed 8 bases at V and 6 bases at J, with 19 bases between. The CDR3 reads CASGGGGRRNGYTF. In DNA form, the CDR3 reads TGTGCCAGCGGTGGGGGGGGAAGAAGAAATGGCTACACCTTC.

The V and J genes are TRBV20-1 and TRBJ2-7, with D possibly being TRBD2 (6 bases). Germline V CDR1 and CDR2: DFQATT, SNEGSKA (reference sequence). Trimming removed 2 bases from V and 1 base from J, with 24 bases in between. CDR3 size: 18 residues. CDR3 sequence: CSARRRPSPGVWSYEQYF. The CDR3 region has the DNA TGCAGTGCTAGACGTAGACCCTCCCCGGGAGTTTGGTCCTACGAGCAGTACTTC.

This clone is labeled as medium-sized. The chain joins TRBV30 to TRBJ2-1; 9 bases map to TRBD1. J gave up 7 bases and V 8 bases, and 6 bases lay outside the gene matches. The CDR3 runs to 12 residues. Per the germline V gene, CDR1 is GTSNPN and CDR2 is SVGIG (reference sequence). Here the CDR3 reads CAADRGGNEQFF. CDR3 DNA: TGTGCCGCGGACAGGGGAGGTAATGAGCAGTTCTTC.

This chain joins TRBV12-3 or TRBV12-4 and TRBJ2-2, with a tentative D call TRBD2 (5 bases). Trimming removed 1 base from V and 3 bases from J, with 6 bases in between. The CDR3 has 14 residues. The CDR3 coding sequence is TGTGCCAGCAGTTTAGGCGGGTACACCGGGGAGCTGTTTTTT. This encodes CASSLGGYTGELFF.

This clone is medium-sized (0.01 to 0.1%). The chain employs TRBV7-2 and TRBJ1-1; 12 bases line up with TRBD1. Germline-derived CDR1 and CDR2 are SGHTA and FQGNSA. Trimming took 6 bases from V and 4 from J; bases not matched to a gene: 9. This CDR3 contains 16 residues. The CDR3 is CASRSRGTGGSTEAFF. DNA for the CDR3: TGTGCCAGCAGATCCCGGGGGACAGGGGGCTCCACTGAAGCTTTCTTT.

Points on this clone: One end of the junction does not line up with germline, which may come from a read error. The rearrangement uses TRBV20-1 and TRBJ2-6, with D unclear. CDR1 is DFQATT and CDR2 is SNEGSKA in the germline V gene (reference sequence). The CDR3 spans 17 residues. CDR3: CSAPQFGVSSWANVQTF. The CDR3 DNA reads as TGCAGTGCTCCTCAGTTTGGGGTAAGCTCTTGGGCCAACGTCCAGACTTTC.

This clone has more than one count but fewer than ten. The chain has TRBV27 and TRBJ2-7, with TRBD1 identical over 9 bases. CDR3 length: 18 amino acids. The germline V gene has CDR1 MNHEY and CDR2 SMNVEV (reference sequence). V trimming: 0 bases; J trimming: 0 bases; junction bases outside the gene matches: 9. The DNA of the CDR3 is TGTGCCAGCAGTTTATCGTCTTTTGGGACAGGGTTCTCCTACGAGCAGTACTTC. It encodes CASSLSSFGTGFSYEQYF.

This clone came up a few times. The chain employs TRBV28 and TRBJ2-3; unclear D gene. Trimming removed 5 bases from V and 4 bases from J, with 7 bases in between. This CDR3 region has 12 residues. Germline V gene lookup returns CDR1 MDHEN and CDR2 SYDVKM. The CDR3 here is CASSPPADTQYF. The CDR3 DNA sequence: TGTGCCAGCAGTCCCCCGGCAGATACGCAGTATTTT. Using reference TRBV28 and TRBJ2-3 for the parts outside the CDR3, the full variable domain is DVKVTQSSRYLVKRTGEKVFLECVQDMDHENMFWYRQDPGLGLRLIYFSYDVKMKEKGDIPEGYSVSREKKERFSLILESASTNQTSMYLCASSPPADTQYFGPGTRLTVL.

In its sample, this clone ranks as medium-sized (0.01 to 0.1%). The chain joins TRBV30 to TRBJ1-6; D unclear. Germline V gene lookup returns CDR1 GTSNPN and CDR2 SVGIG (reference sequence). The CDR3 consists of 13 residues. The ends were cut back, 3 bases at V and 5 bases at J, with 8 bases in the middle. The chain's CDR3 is CAWSLTDNSPLHF. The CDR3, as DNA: TGTGCCTGGAGCCTGACTGATAATTCACCCCTCCACTTT.

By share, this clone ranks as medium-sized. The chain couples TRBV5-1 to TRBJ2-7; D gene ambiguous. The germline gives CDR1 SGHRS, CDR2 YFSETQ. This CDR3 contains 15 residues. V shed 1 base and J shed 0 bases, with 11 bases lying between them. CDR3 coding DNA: TGCGCCAGCAGCTTGAGGCCAGGCAGCTCCTACGAGCAGTACTTC. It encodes CASSLRPGSSYEQYF.

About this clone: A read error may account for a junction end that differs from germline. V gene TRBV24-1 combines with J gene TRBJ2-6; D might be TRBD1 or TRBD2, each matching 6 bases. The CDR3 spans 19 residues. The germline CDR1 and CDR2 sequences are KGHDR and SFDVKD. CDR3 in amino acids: CATSDPEGGVSSGANVLIF. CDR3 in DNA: TGTGCCACCAGTGATCCCGAGGGGGGTGTAAGCTCTGGGGCCAACGTCCTGATTTTC.

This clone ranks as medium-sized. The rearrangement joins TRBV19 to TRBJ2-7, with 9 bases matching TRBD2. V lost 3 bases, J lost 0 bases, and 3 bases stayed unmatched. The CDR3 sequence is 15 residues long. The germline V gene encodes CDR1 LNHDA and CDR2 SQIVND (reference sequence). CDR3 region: CASSIGTSISYEQYF. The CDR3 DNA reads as TGTGCCAGTAGTATTGGGACTAGCATCTCCTACGAGCAGTACTTC. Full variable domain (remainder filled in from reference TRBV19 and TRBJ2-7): DGGITQSPKYLFRKEGQNVTLSCEQNLNHDAMYWYRQDPGQGLRLIYYSQIVNDFQKGDIAEGYSVSREKKESFPLTVTSAQKNPTAFYLCASSIGTSISYEQYFGPGTRLTVT.

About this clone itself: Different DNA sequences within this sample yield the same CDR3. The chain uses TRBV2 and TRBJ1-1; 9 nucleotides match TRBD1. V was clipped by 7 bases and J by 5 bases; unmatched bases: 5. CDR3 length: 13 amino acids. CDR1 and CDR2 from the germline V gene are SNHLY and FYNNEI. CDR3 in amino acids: CASTDRGCTEAFF. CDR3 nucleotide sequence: TGTGCCAGCACTGACAGGGGGTGTACTGAAGCTTTCTTT.

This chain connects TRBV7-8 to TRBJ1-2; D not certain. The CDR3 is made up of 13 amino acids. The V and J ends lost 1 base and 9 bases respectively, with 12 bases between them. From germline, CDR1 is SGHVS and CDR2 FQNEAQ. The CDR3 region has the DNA TGTGCCAGCAGCTTAGTCCCCGGGAGGAGCTACACCTTC. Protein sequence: CASSLVPGRSYTF. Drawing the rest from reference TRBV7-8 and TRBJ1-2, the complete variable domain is GAGVSQSPRYKVAKRGQDVALRCDPISGHVSLFWYQQALGQGPEFLTYFQNEAQLDKSGLPSDRFFAERPEGSVSTLKIQRTQQEDSAVYLCASSLVPGRSYTFGSGTRLTVV.

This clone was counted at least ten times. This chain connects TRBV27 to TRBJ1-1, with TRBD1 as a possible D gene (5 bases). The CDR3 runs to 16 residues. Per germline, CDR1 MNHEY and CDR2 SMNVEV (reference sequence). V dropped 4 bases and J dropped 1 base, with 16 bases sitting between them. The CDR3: CASSSGWDRENTEAFF. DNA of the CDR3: TGTGCCAGCAGTTCGGGGTGGGACCGAGAGAACACTGAAGCTTTCTTT.